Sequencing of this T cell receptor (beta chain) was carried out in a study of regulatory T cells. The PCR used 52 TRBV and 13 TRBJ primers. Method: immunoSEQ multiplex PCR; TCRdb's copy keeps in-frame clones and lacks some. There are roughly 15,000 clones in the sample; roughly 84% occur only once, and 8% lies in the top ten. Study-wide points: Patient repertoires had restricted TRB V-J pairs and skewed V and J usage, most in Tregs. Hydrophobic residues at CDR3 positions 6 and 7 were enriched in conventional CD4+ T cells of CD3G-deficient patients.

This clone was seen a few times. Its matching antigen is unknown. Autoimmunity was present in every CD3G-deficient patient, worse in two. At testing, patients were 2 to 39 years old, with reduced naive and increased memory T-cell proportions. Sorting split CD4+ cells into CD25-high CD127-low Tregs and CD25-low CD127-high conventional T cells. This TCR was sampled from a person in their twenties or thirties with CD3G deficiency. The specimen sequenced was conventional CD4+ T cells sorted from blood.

In DNA form, the CDR3 reads TGTGCCAGCAGTTCAGTTTACGAGCAGTACTTC. Its translation: CASSSVYEQYF. The chain carries TRBV28 and TRBJ2-7; D remains unclear. V was trimmed by 4 bases and J by 4 bases, leaving 5 bases between them. Germline V gene lookup returns CDR1 MDHEN and CDR2 SYDVKM. The CDR3 loop spans 11 amino acids.